This is a list of T cell receptor beta chains from one sample in a study of regulatory T cells in long-lasting Graves disease. MiXCR was run by TCRdb on the multiplex PCR reads, yielding one entry per CDR3 protein. The sample has 360,000 or so distinct CDR3 sequences, 15% to 20% seen once. The same sample was also studied in work on T cells in Graves' hyperthyroidism and ophthalmopathy.

The sequencing used peripheral blood mononuclear cells (PBMCs), collected at new diagnosis, from a patient treated with antithyroid drugs. The receptors were gathered from a man in his forties with Graves disease. The CDR3 runs from the conserved cysteine through the conserved F or W. The D gene is left open where the match is weak. Size is omitted from some rows. Given values are once, few, many or a class for expanded clones.

D gene | J gene | V gene | clone size | CDR3 DNA | CDR3 protein
TRBD1 | TRBJ2-7 | TRBV28 | many | TGTGCCAGCAGTCCCCTTGCGGGGTGGACAGGGGGCGGCGAGCAGTACTTC | CASSPLAGWTGGGEQYF
- | TRBJ2-1 | TRBV10-3 | many | TGTGCCATCAGTGAGTCGAGGGTGGTTTCGGGATACAATGAGCAGTTCTTC | CAISESRVVSGYNEQFF
- | TRBJ1-6 | TRBV9 | - | TGTGCCAGCAGCGTAGACCCGGGGAGAGTAAATTCACCCCTCCACTTT | CASSVDPGRVNSPLHF
- | TRBJ2-2 | TRBV2 | few | TGTGCCAGCACCAGGGAGGACACCGGGGAGCTGTTTTTT | CASTREDTGELFF
- | TRBJ2-6 | TRBV20-1 | - | TGCAGTGCTAGAGATCCCACAGCTGGGGCCAACGTCCTGACTTTC | CSARDPTAGANVLTF
- | TRBJ2-3 | TRBV4-2 | few | TGTGCCAGCAGCCAGACCCGACAGTCCTACACAGATACGCAGTATTTT | CASSQTRQSYTDTQYF
- | TRBJ1-2 | TRBV3-1 | many | TGTGCCAGCAGCCAGGAGAGGCGGAGGGCCTCCTTC | CASSQERRRASF
- | TRBJ1-6 | TRBV20-1 | - | TGCAGTGCTCTTTTGGGGGGTGGTACACCCCTCCACTTT | CSALLGGGTPLHF
- | TRBJ1-1 | TRBV28 | many | TGTGCCAGCCCCGATACAGCCGGGCCCTGGACTGAAGCTTTCTTT | CASPDTAGPWTEAFF
- | TRBJ2-3 | TRBV29-1 | - | TGCAGCGTTGCCCTAGCGATAAACACAGATACGCAGTATTTT | CSVALAINTDTQYF
- | TRBJ1-2 | TRBV29-1 | - | TGCAGCGCCGGGGATGGGGTCGGCTACACCTTC | CSAGDGVGYTF
TRBD1 | TRBJ1-5 | TRBV28 | few | TGTGCCAGCAGTCCCCCGGACAGGGGGCGCTATCAGCCCCAGCATTTT | CASSPPDRGRYQPQHF
TRBD1 | TRBJ2-3 | TRBV9 | - | TGTGCCAGCAGCGCGAGGGGGCATTACACAGATACGCAGTATTTT | CASSARGHYTDTQYF
- | TRBJ1-3 | TRBV5-4 | - | TGTGTCAGCAGCCAGAGGAACAGGGCTGGAAACACCATATATTTT | CVSSQRNRAGNTIYF
TRBD1 | TRBJ2-5 | TRBV7-9 | many | TGTGCCAGCAGCCACCGGACAGGGGGCTTCGAGACCCAGTACTTC | CASSHRTGGFETQYF
TRBD1 | TRBJ2-1 | TRBV28 | many | TGTGCCAGCAGATCAACAGGGGTGGGACACAATGAGCAGTTCTTC | CASRSTGVGHNEQFF
- | TRBJ2-6 | TRBV7-2 | many | TGTGCCAGCAGCTCAGGGGACTCTGGGGCCAACGTCCTGACTTTC | CASSSGDSGANVLTF
- | TRBJ2-1 | TRBV19 | - | TGTGCCAGCAGTGAATGGGGCTCCGCAAATGAGCAGTTCTTC | CASSEWGSANEQFF
TRBD2 | TRBJ2-1 | TRBV7-3 | many | TGTGCCAGCAGCCGTCGGACTAGCTTAGATGAGCAGTTCTTC | CASSRRTSLDEQFF
- | TRBJ1-4 | TRBV5-1 | many | TGCGCCAGCAGCTTCGGGGGCGCTAATGAAAAACTGTTTTTT | CASSFGGANEKLFF
- | TRBJ2-1 | TRBV29-1 | many | TGCAGCGCCGTGGCGGTAGTATACAATGAGCAGTTCTTC | CSAVAVVYNEQFF
- | TRBJ2-3 | TRBV30 | - | TGTGCCTGGAGTATAGCCGGGGTTGTTCAAGATACGCAGTATTTT | CAWSIAGVVQDTQYF
- | TRBJ1-6 | TRBV12-5 | few | TGTGCTATGGTCCCCCGGGACGGAGCTAATTCACCCCTCCACTTT | CAMVPRDGANSPLHF
- | TRBJ2-2 | TRBV7-9 | few | TGTGCCAGCAGCTTAGAACCCGGGGAGCTGTTTTTT | CASSLEPGELFF
TRBD2 | TRBJ2-2 | TRBV6-1 | - | TGTGCCAGCAGCTGGGGGGGTGGCACCGGGGAGCTGTTTTTT | CASSWGGGTGELFF
TRBD2 | TRBJ2-2 | TRBV6-1 | - | TGTGCCAGCAGTGACCCTCGGACTAGCGGGGGGGGAACCGGGGAGCTGTTTTTT | CASSDPRTSGGGTGELFF
- | TRBJ1-2 | TRBV20-1 | few | TGCAGTGCTAGAGCTGCGTGGGACTACACCTTC | CSARAAWDYTF
- | TRBJ1-4 | TRBV7-8 | few | TGTGCCAGCAGCTTAGCGGCAGGGGTTCGGTATGAAAAACTGTTTTTT | CASSLAAGVRYEKLFF
- | TRBJ1-1 | TRBV5-1 | many | TGCGCCAGCAGCTTGGATGGGGGGAACACTGAAGCTTTCTTT | CASSLDGGNTEAFF
TRBD1 | TRBJ1-6 | TRBV25-1 | few | TGTGCCAGCAGTGGTTACAGGGGGCAGGCCTATAATTCACCCCTCCACTTT | CASSGYRGQAYNSPLHF
- | TRBJ1-4 | TRBV2 | few | TGTGCCAGCAGGCCACGTCGACAGTATGGTGAAAAACTGTTTTTT | CASRPRRQYGEKLFF
- | TRBJ2-5 | TRBV10-3 | many | TGTGCCATCAGTGCTGCGGGAGAGACCCAGTACTTC | CAISAAGETQYF
TRBD2 | TRBJ2-3 | TRBV9 | many | TGTGCCAGCAGTGCCTCCGGGGGGGGCACAGATACGCAGTATTTT | CASSASGGGTDTQYF
- | TRBJ1-2 | TRBV29-1 | - | TGCAGCGTAACGAACGGCTACACCTTC | CSVTNGYTF
TRBD2 | TRBJ2-1 | TRBV9 | few | TGTGCCAGCAGCGTAGCTATAGACGCTAGCGGGGGGGAGCATGAGCAGTTCTTC | CASSVAIDASGGEHEQFF
TRBD2 | TRBJ2-1 | TRBV18 | many | TGTGCCAGCTCACCCCCGGGGGGGCCGGCCTACAATGAGCAGTTCTTC | CASSPPGGPAYNEQFF
TRBD1 | TRBJ2-3 | TRBV18 | - | TGTGCCAGCTCACCACCGAACAGGGGAAGGACAGATACGCAGTATTTT | CASSPPNRGRTDTQYF
TRBD2 | TRBJ2-1 | TRBV11-2 | - | TGTGCCAGCAGCTTACTTCGCGGGGGGCACAGCTCCTACGAGCAGTTCTTC | CASSLLRGGHSSYEQFF
- | TRBJ2-7 | TRBV6-2/TRBV6-3 | many | TGTGCCAGCAGTTACTGGCTAGACTCCTACGAGCAGTACTTC | CASSYWLDSYEQYF
- | TRBJ1-1 | TRBV7-9 | - | TGTGCCAGCAGCTTAGTACAGGCCCCTGAAGCTTTCTTT | CASSLVQAPEAFF
TRBD2 | TRBJ2-1 | TRBV5-4 | many | TGTGCCAGCAGCAGCGGGACTCCCGGGAATGAGCAGTTCTTC | CASSSGTPGNEQFF
TRBD2 | TRBJ2-1 | TRBV4-3 | - | TGCGCCAGCAGCCAAGTATACGCGGGGGGGCTCTATGAGCAGTTCTTC | CASSQVYAGGLYEQFF
- | TRBJ1-5 | TRBV12-3/TRBV12-4 | - | TGTGCCAGCAGTTTTAATGTTAGGGGTGATCGACATTTT | CASSFNVRGDRHF
- | TRBJ1-1 | TRBV3-1 | many | TGTGCCAGCAGCCCGAAGACAGGAGCCGGGAACACTGAAGCTTTCTTT | CASSPKTGAGNTEAFF
TRBD1 | TRBJ2-1 | TRBV10-3 | many | TGTGCCATCAGTGCTGGGACAGGGGGCTATGAGCAGTTCTTC | CAISAGTGGYEQFF
- | TRBJ2-3 | TRBV18 | many | TGTGCCAGCTCACCACTTGTCAGGGGGGCCACAGATACGCAGTATTTT | CASSPLVRGATDTQYF
TRBD1 | TRBJ2-7 | TRBV4-2 | few | TGTGCCAGCAGCCAAGAATCCGCCCCCCGGGACAGGGTCCACGAGCAGTACTTC | CASSQESAPRDRVHEQYF
TRBD1 | TRBJ1-6 | TRBV10-3 | many | TGTGCCATCAGTGAGGGGACAGGGGATTCACCCCTCCACTTT | CAISEGTGDSPLHF
TRBD2 | TRBJ2-1 | TRBV4-2 | many | TGTGCCAGCAGCCGAGAACTAGCGGGGGAGTACAATGAGCAGTTCTTC | CASSRELAGEYNEQFF
- | TRBJ2-1 | TRBV2 | few | TGTGCCAGCAGTTCTCCGGGACGTCGAAAATTC | CASSSPGRRKF
- | TRBJ2-2 | TRBV19 | - | TGTGCCAGTAAACGGGCTAACACCGGGGAGCTGTTTTTT | CASKRANTGELFF
- | TRBJ1-6 | TRBV9 | few | TGTGCCAGCAGCGTAGGAGTCTCCAGGTCCTATAATTCACCCCTCCACTTT | CASSVGVSRSYNSPLHF
TRBD2 | TRBJ2-3 | TRBV11-2 | many | TGTGCCAGCAGCTCCGTACTAGCGGGGGGGCGTGATACGCAGTATTTT | CASSSVLAGGRDTQYF
- | TRBJ2-2 | TRBV20-1 | - | TGCAGTGCTAGCTCGCTCGGGGGCCCCGGGGAGCTGTTTTTT | CSASSLGGPGELFF
- | TRBJ1-6 | TRBV4-2 | many | TGTGCCAGCAGCCCAGGGAAAGAGACAGCGGATAATTCACCCCTCCACTTT | CASSPGKETADNSPLHF
- | TRBJ2-3 | TRBV5-1 | many | TGCGCCAGCAGCTTGGCCGGTACTTCTGGCGATACGCAGTATTTT | CASSLAGTSGDTQYF
- | TRBJ1-6 | TRBV30 | many | TGTGCCTGGAGTGGGAGAGCGACGGGTCGAACGTTGTCGCCCCTCCACTTT | CAWSGRATGRTLSPLHF
TRBD2 | TRBJ2-5 | TRBV5-1 | many | TGCGCCAGCAGCTTGGGGACTAGCGGCCAAGAGACCCAGTACTTC | CASSLGTSGQETQYF
TRBD1 | TRBJ1-6 | TRBV20-1 | - | TGCAGTGCTAGGGGAGGGGGCGAGAATTCACCCCTCCACTTT | CSARGGGENSPLHF
- | TRBJ2-7 | TRBV3-1 | many | TGTGCCAGCAGCCAAGATCTATCAGGGGACCCCCTCTCCTACGAGCAGTACTTC | CASSQDLSGDPLSYEQYF